This record looks at one T cell receptor beta chain sequence and its context. Antigen unknown. The table came from immunoSEQ multiplex PCR; TCRdb's copy has only in-frame clones and leaves some out. This sample carries 130,000 to 150,000 clones, approximately 90% of them seen once, and the ten largest clones take more than 3%. V lost 4 bases and J 0 bases, leaving 6 bases between the germline ends. This CDR3 comprises 12 residues. From germline, CDR1 is GTSNPN and CDR2 SVGIG (reference sequence). The sample is drawn from a study of T cell responses to AZD1222 COVID-19 vaccine. The overall study: Researchers grouped second doses given at about 4 or about 12 weeks into one pool. Study conclusions and caveats: Donor demographics were predominantly white British with a female majority; clonal diversity may be underestimated. Reports indicate that nearly half of spike-specific TCRs are directed at unmutated variant regions. Spike-specific TCR repertoires showed rising breadth and depth after two AZD1222 doses.

The chain has TRBV30 and TRBJ1-2; D remains ambiguous. The clonotype comes from an adult in good health. The sequencing here drew on peripheral blood, taken on day 0 of AZD1222 vaccination. DNA of the CDR3: TGTGCCTGGATCCCGTCTAACTATGGCTACACCTTC. Its protein product is CAWIPSNYGYTF. The variable domain in full, with the rest retrieved from reference TRBV30 and TRBJ1-2, is SQTIHQWPATLVQPVGSPLSLECTVEGTSNPNLYWYRQAAGRGLQLLFYSVGIGQISSEVPQNLSASRPQDRQFILSSKKLLLSDSGFYLCAWIPSNYGYTFGSGTRLTVV.